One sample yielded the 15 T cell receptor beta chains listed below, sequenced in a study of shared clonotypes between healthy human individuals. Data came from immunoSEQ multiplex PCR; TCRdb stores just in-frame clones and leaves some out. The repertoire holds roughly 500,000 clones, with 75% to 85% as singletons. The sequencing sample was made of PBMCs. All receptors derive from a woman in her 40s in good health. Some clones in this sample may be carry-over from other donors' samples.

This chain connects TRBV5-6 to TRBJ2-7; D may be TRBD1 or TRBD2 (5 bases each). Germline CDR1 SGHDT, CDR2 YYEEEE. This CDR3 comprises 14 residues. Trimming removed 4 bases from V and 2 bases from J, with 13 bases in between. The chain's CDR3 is CASSTGTGAYEQYF. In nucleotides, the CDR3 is TGTGCCAGCAGCACCGGGACCGGGGCCTACGAGCAGTACTTC.

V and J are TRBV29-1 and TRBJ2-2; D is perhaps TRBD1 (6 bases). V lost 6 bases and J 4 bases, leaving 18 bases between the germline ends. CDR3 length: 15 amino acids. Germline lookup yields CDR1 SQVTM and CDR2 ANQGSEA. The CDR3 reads CSVNPTGMGTGELFF. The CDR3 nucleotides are TGCAGCGTAAATCCTACAGGGATGGGCACCGGGGAGCTGTTTTTT.

The CDR3 loop is CASSQSLGYQETQYF. The CDR3 bases are TGCGCCAGCAGCCAGAGTCTAGGGTACCAAGAGACCCAGTACTTC. V usage is TRBV4-3 and J usage is TRBJ2-5; D unclear. This CDR3 is 15 amino acids long. Germline V CDR1 and CDR2: LGHNA, YSLEER. Trimming pared 3 bases from V and 0 bases from J, leaving 11 bases between.

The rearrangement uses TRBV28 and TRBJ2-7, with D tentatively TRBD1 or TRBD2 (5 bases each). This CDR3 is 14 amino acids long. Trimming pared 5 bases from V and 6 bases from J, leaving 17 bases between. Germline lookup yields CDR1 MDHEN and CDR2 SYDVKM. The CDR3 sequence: CASSLKPGPGEQYF. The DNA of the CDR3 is TGTGCCAGCAGTCTCAAACCGGGACCGGGCGAGCAGTACTTC.

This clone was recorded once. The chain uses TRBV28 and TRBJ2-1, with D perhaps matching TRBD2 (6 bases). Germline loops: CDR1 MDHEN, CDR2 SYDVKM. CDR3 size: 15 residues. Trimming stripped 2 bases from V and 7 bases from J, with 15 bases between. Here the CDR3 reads CASSLIRLEGNEQFF. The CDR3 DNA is TGTGCCAGCAGTTTAATCCGCTTGGAGGGGAATGAGCAGTTCTTC.

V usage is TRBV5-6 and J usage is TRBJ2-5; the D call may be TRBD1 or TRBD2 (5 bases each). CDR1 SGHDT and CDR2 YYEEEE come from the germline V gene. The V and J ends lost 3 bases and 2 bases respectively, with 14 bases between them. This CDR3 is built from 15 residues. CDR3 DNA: TGTGCCAGCAGCTCGTTAGGCAGGGAGCAAGAGACCCAGTACTTC. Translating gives CASSSLGREQETQYF.

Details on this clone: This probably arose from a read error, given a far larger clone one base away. Here the CDR3 reads CACSFGGANVLTF. DNA for the CDR3: TGTGCCTGTAGTTTTGGTGGGGCCAACGTCCTGACTTTC. This chain joins TRBV30 and TRBJ2-6, with D uncertain. Trimming removed 6 bases at V and 3 bases at J, with 9 bases between. The CDR3 is made up of 13 amino acids. CDR1 is GTSNPN, CDR2 SVGIG, per germline (reference sequence).

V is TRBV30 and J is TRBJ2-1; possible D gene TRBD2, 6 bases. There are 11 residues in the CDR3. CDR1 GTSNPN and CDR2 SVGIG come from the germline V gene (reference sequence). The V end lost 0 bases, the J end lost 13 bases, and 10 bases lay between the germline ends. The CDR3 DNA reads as TGTGCCTGGAGTGTAGAACTAGCTCAGTTCTTC. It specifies CAWSVELAQFF. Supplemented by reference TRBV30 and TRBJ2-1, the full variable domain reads SQTIHQWPATLVQPVGSPLSLECTVEGTSNPNLYWYRQAAGRGLQLLFYSVGIGQISSEVPQNLSASRPQDRQFILSSKKLLLSDSGFYLCAWSVELAQFFGPGTRLTVL.

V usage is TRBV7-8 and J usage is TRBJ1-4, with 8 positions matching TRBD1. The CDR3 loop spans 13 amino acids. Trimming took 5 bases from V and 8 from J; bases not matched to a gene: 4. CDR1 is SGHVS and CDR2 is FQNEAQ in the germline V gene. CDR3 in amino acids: CASSQDRAEKLFF. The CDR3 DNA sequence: TGTGCCAGCAGCCAGGACAGGGCCGAAAAACTGTTTTTT.

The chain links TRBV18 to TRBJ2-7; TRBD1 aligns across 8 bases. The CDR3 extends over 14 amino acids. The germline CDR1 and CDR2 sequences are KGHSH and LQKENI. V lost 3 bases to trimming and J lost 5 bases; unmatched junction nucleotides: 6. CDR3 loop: CASSPDRAKDEQYF. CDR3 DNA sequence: TGTGCCAGCTCACCGGACAGGGCTAAAGACGAGCAGTACTTC.

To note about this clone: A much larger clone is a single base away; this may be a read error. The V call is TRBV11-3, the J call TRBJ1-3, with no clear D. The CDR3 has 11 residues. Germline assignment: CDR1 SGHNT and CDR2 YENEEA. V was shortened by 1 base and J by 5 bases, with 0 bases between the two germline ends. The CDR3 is CASSLGNTIYF. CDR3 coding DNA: TGTGCCAGCAGCTTAGGAAACACCATATATTTT. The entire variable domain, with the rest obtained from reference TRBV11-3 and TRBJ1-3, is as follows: EAGVVQSPRYKIIEKKQPVAFWCNPISGHNTLYWYLQNLGQGPELLIRYENEEAVDDSQLPKDRFSAERLKGVDSTLKIQPAELGDSAVYLCASSLGNTIYFGEGSWLTVV.

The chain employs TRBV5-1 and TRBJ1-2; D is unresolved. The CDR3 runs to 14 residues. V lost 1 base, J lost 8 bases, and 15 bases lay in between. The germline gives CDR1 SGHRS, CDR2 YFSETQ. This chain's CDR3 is CASSLLASSEGYTF. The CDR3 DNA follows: TGCGCCAGCAGCTTGTTGGCGTCGTCTGAGGGCTACACCTTC.

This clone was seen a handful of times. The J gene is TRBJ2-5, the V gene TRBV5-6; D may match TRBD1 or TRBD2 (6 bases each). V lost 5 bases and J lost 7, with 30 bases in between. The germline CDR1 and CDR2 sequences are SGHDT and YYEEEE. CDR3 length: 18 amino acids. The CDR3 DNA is TGTGCCAGCAGAGCGATTGGAGGAGGGGGGCCCACGGGCTCGACCCAGTACTTC. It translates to CASRAIGGGGPTGSTQYF.

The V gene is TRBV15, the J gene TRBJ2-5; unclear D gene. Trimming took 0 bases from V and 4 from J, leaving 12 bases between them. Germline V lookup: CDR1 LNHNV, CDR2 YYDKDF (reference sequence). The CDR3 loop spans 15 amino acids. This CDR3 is CATSRDLVYGETQYF. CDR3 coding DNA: TGTGCCACCAGCAGAGATCTAGTCTACGGAGAGACCCAGTACTTC. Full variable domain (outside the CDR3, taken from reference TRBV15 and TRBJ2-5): DAMVIQNPRYQVTQFGKPVTLSCSQTLNHNVMYWYQQKSSQAPKLLFHYYDKDFNNEADTPDNFQSRRPNTSFCFLDIRSPGLGDTAMYLCATSRDLVYGETQYFGPGTRLLVL.

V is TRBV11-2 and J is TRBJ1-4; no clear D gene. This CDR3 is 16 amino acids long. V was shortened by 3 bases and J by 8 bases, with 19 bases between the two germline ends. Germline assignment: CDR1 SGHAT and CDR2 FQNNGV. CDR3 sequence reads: CASSLASPALGEKLFF. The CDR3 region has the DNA TGTGCCAGCAGCTTGGCGTCACCCGCCTTAGGGGAAAAACTGTTTTTT.